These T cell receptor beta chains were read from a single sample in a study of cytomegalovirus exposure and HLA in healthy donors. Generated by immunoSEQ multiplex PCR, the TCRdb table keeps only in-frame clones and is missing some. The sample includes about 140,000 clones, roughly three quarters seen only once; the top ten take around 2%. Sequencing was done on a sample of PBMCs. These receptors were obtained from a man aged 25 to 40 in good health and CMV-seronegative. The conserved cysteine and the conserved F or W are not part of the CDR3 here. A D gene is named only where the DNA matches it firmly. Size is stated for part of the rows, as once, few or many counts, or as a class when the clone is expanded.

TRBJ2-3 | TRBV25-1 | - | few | ASRVGGTDTQY
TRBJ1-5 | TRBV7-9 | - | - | ASSPDGGPQPQH
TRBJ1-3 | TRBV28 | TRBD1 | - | ASSLWEDRGTGNTIY
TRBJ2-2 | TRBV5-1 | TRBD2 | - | ASRLAGTATGELF
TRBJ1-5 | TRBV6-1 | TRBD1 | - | ASSEVGTGGQPQH
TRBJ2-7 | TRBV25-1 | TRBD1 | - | ASSEGWPRQGVDEQY
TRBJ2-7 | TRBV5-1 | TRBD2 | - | ASSRAEGLAGMRSYEQY
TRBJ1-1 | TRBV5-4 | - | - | ASSFQRGVTEAF
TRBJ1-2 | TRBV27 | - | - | ASSRRGGDYGYT
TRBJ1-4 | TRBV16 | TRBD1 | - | ASSQSRDRVRGEKLF
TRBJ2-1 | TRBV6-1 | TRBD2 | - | ASSATSGRYEQF
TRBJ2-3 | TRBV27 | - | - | ASTPGDTQY
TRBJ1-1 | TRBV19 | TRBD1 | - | ASSMRQGALNTEAF
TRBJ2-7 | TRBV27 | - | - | ASSLSVLDFSYEQY
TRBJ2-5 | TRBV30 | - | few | AWGVGGSETQY
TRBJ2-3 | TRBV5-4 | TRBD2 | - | ASSLATSGRVGDTQY
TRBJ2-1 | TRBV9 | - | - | ASSPSPVREQF
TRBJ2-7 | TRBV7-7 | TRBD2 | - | ASSSTSGNSYEQY
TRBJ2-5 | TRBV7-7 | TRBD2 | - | ASSLGLADVQETQY
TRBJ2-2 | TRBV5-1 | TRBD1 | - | ASSLGTVAGELF
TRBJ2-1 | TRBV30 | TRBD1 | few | AWSAGTGPL
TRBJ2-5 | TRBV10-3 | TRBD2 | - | AISYLAGGPSETQY
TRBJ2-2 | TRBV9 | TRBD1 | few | ASSVGTGATTYTGELF
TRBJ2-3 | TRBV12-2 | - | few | AIRGVLDLCTDTQY
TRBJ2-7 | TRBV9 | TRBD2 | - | ASSASQGLVTEQY
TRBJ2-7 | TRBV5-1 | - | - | ASSLVAGAGAGNEQY
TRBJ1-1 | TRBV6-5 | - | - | ASSYTGIGTEAF
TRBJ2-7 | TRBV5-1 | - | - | ASSLGQYTYEQY
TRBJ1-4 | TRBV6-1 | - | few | ASSEQGGEKLF
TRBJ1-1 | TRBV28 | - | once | ATQRDGQVTF
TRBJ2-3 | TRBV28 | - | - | ASSLSGQGRTDTQY